This is a list of T cell receptor beta chains from one sample in a study of shared clonotypes between healthy human individuals. The table came from immunoSEQ multiplex PCR; TCRdb's copy has only in-frame clones and leaves some out. The sample comprises fewer than 1 million clones, just over 95% of which are singletons, and approximately 0.2% rests with the top ten. Sequencing was performed on naive CD8+ T cells sorted from blood. These receptors were obtained from a young man in good health. Both conserved end residues are part of each CDR3. Fields, in order: V gene, D gene, clone size, J gene, CDR3 DNA, CDR3 protein. A D gene is named only where the DNA matches it firmly. Rows give clone size only sometimes, using once, few, many, or a class for an expanded clone.

TRBV7-9	TRBD2	NA	TRBJ2-3	TGTGCCAGCAGCATAGGGACTAGCGGGGGCACAGATACGCAGTATTTT	CASSIGTSGGTDTQYF
TRBV27	TRBD1	NA	TRBJ1-2	TGTGCCAGCAGCACCGGGACAGCTCCGTTCTATGGCTACACCTTC	CASSTGTAPFYGYTF
TRBV5-1	NA	NA	TRBJ1-4	TGCGCCAGCAGCGAGTCTCAGGGACTTGAAAAACTGTTTTTT	CASSESQGLEKLFF
TRBV10-3	TRBD2	once	TRBJ2-5	TGTGCCATCCGGGGGGGGGACCAAGAGACCCAGTACTTC	CAIRGGDQETQYF
TRBV7-9	TRBD2	NA	TRBJ2-1	TGTGCCAGCAGTCCATCGAGCGGGAGATCCCACAATGAGCAGTTCTTC	CASSPSSGRSHNEQFF
TRBV30	NA	NA	TRBJ2-4	TGTGCCTGGAGTGCTACAGAAAACATTCAGTACTTC	CAWSATENIQYF
TRBV14	NA	NA	TRBJ2-1	TGTGCCAGCAGCCCAATTATCTCCTACAATGAGCAGTTCTTC	CASSPIISYNEQFF
TRBV2	NA	NA	TRBJ2-1	TGTGCCAGCAGTGAATGGGGGGAGAGGACCCACAATGAGCAGTTCTTC	CASSEWGERTHNEQFF
TRBV28	NA	NA	TRBJ1-1	TGTGCCAGCAGTTCCGGGACTCCTGAAGCTTTCTTT	CASSSGTPEAFF
TRBV4-1	TRBD1	NA	TRBJ2-7	TGCGCCAGCAGCCAATTCCTGGGACAGGGGACCTACGAGCAGTACTTC	CASSQFLGQGTYEQYF
TRBV14	NA	NA	TRBJ2-5	TGTGCCAGCAGCCAGGACTCATACCGGGGCTTGGGCTCGGGAGAGACCCAGTACTTC	CASSQDSYRGLGSGETQYF
TRBV19	NA	once	TRBJ2-1	TGTGCCAGTAGTATAAGACTCGCTCGGGACCCCCGCAATGAGCAGTTCTTC	CASSIRLARDPRNEQFF
TRBV7-8	NA	NA	TRBJ2-1	TGTGCCAGCAGCTTATGGGCGACTGGGGCAATCAATGAGCAGTTCTTC	CASSLWATGAINEQFF
TRBV7-2	NA	NA	TRBJ2-3	TGTGCCAGCAGCTTTCGGGCAGATACGCAGTATTTT	CASSFRADTQYF
TRBV19	NA	NA	TRBJ2-3	TGTGCCAGTAGTCCTACTGCTACAGATACGCAGTATTTT	CASSPTATDTQYF
TRBV7-9	NA	NA	TRBJ2-7	TGTGCCAGCAGCTTAAATTCACGCGGAGAACCCCTCTACGAGCAGTACTTC	CASSLNSRGEPLYEQYF
TRBV5-8	TRBD2	once	TRBJ2-1	TGTGCCAGCAGCTTTGGTAGCGGGATTTCCTACAATGAGCAGTTCTTC	CASSFGSGISYNEQFF
TRBV29-1	NA	NA	TRBJ2-2	TGCAGCGTTGGTCTCAGTAACACCGGGGAGCTGTTTTTT	CSVGLSNTGELFF
TRBV5-5	TRBD1	NA	TRBJ2-2	TGTGCCAGCAGCTCCTACTACAGGGGGCCGAGCACCGGGGAGCTGTTTTTT	CASSSYYRGPSTGELFF
TRBV7-9	NA	NA	TRBJ2-5	TGTGCAGAAGAAGGGCAGAGCCAAGAGACCCAGTACTTC	CAEEGQSQETQYF
TRBV5-6	TRBD1	NA	TRBJ2-1	TGTGCCAGCAGCTACGGACAGGGAGAGCAGTTCTTC	CASSYGQGEQFF
TRBV28	TRBD1	NA	TRBJ2-3	TGTGCCAGCAAGGGACAGGGGGCCGGAGATACGCAGTATTTT	CASKGQGAGDTQYF
TRBV5-4	TRBD2	NA	TRBJ2-7	TGTGCCAGCAAGCCCACCTTGGGACTAAACTCCTACGAGCAGTACTTC	CASKPTLGLNSYEQYF
TRBV14	NA	once	TRBJ1-2	TGTGCCAGCAGCCAAGAATTGGCAGGGATCTATGGCTACACCTTC	CASSQELAGIYGYTF
TRBV4-3	NA	NA	TRBJ2-5	TGCGCCAGCAGCCAAGATCCAAACAGGGAAGAGACCCAGTACTTC	CASSQDPNREETQYF
TRBV7-9	TRBD2	NA	TRBJ2-5	TGTGCCAGCAGTCCACTAGCGGGAGGAACCCAAGAGACCCAGTACTTC	CASSPLAGGTQETQYF
TRBV15	TRBD1	NA	TRBJ1-5	TGTGCCACCAGCAGAGAAGGTTGGGACAGCGGTAATCAGCCCCAGCATTTT	CATSREGWDSGNQPQHF
TRBV27	TRBD2	NA	TRBJ2-7	TGTGCCAGCGGTCTAGCGGGACAGCTGGCCTACGAGCAGTACTTC	CASGLAGQLAYEQYF
TRBV7-8	TRBD1	once	TRBJ1-2	TGTGCCAGCAGCGCCACAGGGGGCCTTAACTATGGCTACACCTTC	CASSATGGLNYGYTF
TRBV20-1	NA	NA	TRBJ2-2	TGCAGTGCCCTTAACACCGGGGAGCTGTTTTTT	CSALNTGELFF
TRBV30	NA	NA	TRBJ1-4	TGTGCCTGGAACCGCGGCAGGGGTGGCGAAAAACTGTTTTTT	CAWNRGRGGEKLFF
TRBV7-9	NA	NA	TRBJ2-5	TGTGCCAGCAGCTCGTGGACACCTACTACGTACCAAGAGACCCAGTACTTC	CASSSWTPTTYQETQYF
TRBV7-9	NA	NA	TRBJ2-7	TGTGCCAGCAGCTTCGCAGGGAAAGCTGGCTACGAGCAGTACTTC	CASSFAGKAGYEQYF
TRBV4-1	TRBD1	NA	TRBJ2-5	TGCGCCAGCAGCCAAGAATACATGACAGGGCTCGAAGAGACCCAGTACTTC	CASSQEYMTGLEETQYF
TRBV19	TRBD1	NA	TRBJ2-5	TGTGCCAACCCCCGGGACAGGGGGGAGGAGACCCAGTACTTC	CANPRDRGEETQYF
TRBV14	NA	once	TRBJ1-2	TGTGCCAGCAGCCCCTATCTCCAGGGAAACTATGGCTACACCTTC	CASSPYLQGNYGYTF
TRBV9	TRBD1	NA	TRBJ2-7	TGTGCCAGCGGGACAGAGCCCTACGAGCAGTACTTC	CASGTEPYEQYF
TRBV27	TRBD2	NA	TRBJ2-3	TGTGCCAGCAGTTTATCCAGCCGACCGGGACTAGTGATGGGCACGGATACGCAGTATTTT	CASSLSSRPGLVMGTDTQYF
TRBV29-1	NA	NA	TRBJ2-7	TGCAGCGTTGAATCCCGCGCTCCCTACGAGCAGTACTTC	CSVESRAPYEQYF
TRBV29-1	NA	NA	TRBJ2-7	TGCAGCGTTGGTCCAGCGGAGAACGCCTACGAGCAGTACTTC	CSVGPAENAYEQYF
TRBV11-3	NA	few	TRBJ2-1	TGTGCCAGCAGCTTAGGGTTAGGAGGAGTGGACTACAATGAGCAGTTCTTC	CASSLGLGGVDYNEQFF
TRBV6-5	TRBD2	NA	TRBJ2-2	TGTGCCAGCAGTTACTCTAGCGGGATCACCGGGGAGCTGTTTTTT	CASSYSSGITGELFF
TRBV14	TRBD1	NA	TRBJ2-7	TGTGCCAGCAGCCAGCTCCTCGGGACAGTAGCCTACGAGCAGTACTTC	CASSQLLGTVAYEQYF
TRBV5-1	NA	NA	TRBJ2-7	TGCGCCAGCAGCGCCGGGGCCAACTCCTACGAGCAGTACTTC	CASSAGANSYEQYF
TRBV4-1	NA	NA	TRBJ1-2	TGCGCCAGCAGCCAAGGGGACCATTATGGCTACACCTTC	CASSQGDHYGYTF
TRBV28	TRBD1	NA	TRBJ2-5	TGTGCCAGCAGCTCGACCCGGACAGGGACCACCCAGTACTTC	CASSSTRTGTTQYF
TRBV11-2	NA	NA	TRBJ2-7	TGTGCCAGCAGCCTACCTGAGAGGGGCATTTACGAGCAGTACTTC	CASSLPERGIYEQYF
TRBV10-3	NA	NA	TRBJ2-1	TGTGCCATCAGTGAGTCAAGTGCCCTCTCTTACAATGAGCAGTTCTTC	CAISESSALSYNEQFF
TRBV7-9	NA	NA	TRBJ1-1	TGTGCCAGCAGGAGATCCGGATCAGGGGTTTTGACTGAAGCTTTCTTT	CASRRSGSGVLTEAFF
TRBV29-1	NA	NA	TRBJ2-7	TGCAGCGTTGAAGATCAGCGCTACGAGCAGTACTTC	CSVEDQRYEQYF
TRBV29-1	NA	NA	TRBJ2-7	TGCAGCGTTGTATTTGGGATCTCCTACGAGCAGTACTTC	CSVVFGISYEQYF
TRBV9	TRBD2	NA	TRBJ2-1	TGTGCCAGCACCCTTTTGGGCGGGAGTGGACCTGGAAATGAGCAGTTCTTC	CASTLLGGSGPGNEQFF
TRBV6-5	NA	NA	TRBJ2-7	TGTGCCAGCAGTTCCCGGGGTTATAGCTCCTACGAGCAGTACTTC	CASSSRGYSSYEQYF